This T cell receptor beta chain was profiled in a study of T cell responses to AZD1222 COVID-19 vaccine. Study-wide points: Reportedly, close to half of spike-specific TCRs are directed against unmutated variant regions.

J lost 2 bases, V lost 5 bases, and 8 bases had no gene match. The CDR3 runs to 16 residues. In germline, CDR1 is SGHTA, CDR2 FQGTGA. TCRdb's table, derived via immunoSEQ multiplex PCR, lists solely in-frame clones and lacks some. Among 98,000 or so clones, more than 85% were seen once, and the ten largest hold around 5%. A word on this clone: Its antigen is unknown.

This rearrangement joins TRBV7-3 to TRBJ2-2; TRBD1 aligns across 7 bases. This TCR derives from an adult in good health. The sample consisted of peripheral blood, taken on day 0 of AZD1222 vaccination. For the CDR3, the DNA is TGTGCCAGCAGCCTACCCGGACAGGTCAACACCGGGGAGCTGTTTTTT. It is translated as CASSLPGQVNTGELFF.